Listed here is a single T cell receptor beta chain. Its antigen is unknown. There are no base qualities to consult, and no much larger clone falls within one base. The Qiagen DNeasy kit was used to extract genomic DNA both from unsorted PBMCs and from the negatively selected CD4+ and CD8+ fractions. Using primers that anneal to V and J segments, immunoSEQ multiplex PCR amplified the TCR beta CDR3 regions. Amplification bias was minimized using a synthetic immune receptor repertoire, and residual bias was removed computationally after sequencing. Under the source paper's analysis protocol: Custom Python scripts were used to quantify repertoire diversity as the Shannon entropy index. Unsorted, CD4+ and CD8+ repertoires were analyzed separately, except in combined analyses where CD4+ and CD8+ sequences were merged in silico. Clonal expansion was defined as at least a 2-fold frequency increase after treatment relative to C1D1, with a pseudocount of 0.5 for undetected baseline clones. Singleton clones were defined as clones with 0 or 1 copy at C1D1, and non-singleton clones were defined as clones with 2 or more copies. Clones expanded in unsorted samples were labelled as CD4+, CD8+ or unknown by matching protein sequences in sorted samples from the same patient. Wilcoxon tests on paired samples were used to test diversity changes from C1D1 to C4D1. TCRdb stores this immuneACCESS table with in-frame sequences only. Part of the clones is absent; in the studies checked, under half of the shortfall reflects unresolved V genes, and no reason is known for the rest. That table furnishes V, J and clone size, whereas the DNA furnished D and trimming. The sample includes 11,000 to 15,000 clones, with 85% to 90% observed a single time. In total, the top ten clones hold 4% to 5.5% of the sample.

There are 15 amino acids in the CDR3, from cysteine to phenylalanine inclusive. Of the read, only the CDR3 DNA is kept; its 45 bases are in frame from base 1. For CDR1 and CDR2, the germline V gene (reference sequence) lists MNHEY and SMNVEV. V and J lose 3 bases and 8 bases, and a span of 14 bases separates them. The time point label on this specimen signifies: cycle 1 day 1 (C1D1), immediately before nivolumab initiation. Every trial patient had relapsed after autologous stem cell transplantation, and cohorts A, B and C differed in prior brentuximab vedotin exposure. The trial cohort was composed of 56 patients with relapsed/refractory classical Hodgkin lymphoma, for whom complete response, partial response or progressive disease was recorded as best overall response. Single-agent nivolumab was administered to trial patients in the multi-cohort phase II CheckMate 205 trial. An independent review committee assessed best overall response by applying the 2007 International Working Group response criteria. Trial PBMCs were collected immediately before nivolumab initiation (C1D1) and during therapy at cycle 2 day 1 and cycle 4 day 1. After peripheral blood was drawn into 8 mL Vacutainer Cell Preparation Tubes, PBMCs were isolated by centrifugation and then cryopreserved.

This sample stems from a study of PD-1 blockade in classical Hodgkin lymphoma (dated by TCRdb to about 2020). With regard to the full study: Nivolumab dosing was 3 mg/kg intravenously every 2 weeks, continuing until either disease progression or unacceptable toxicity. The study used TCR beta sequencing and CyTOF to define a peripheral blood immune signature of response to PD-1 blockade in classical Hodgkin lymphoma.

Beyond this particular receptor, the publication reports: The study was restricted to a single clinical trial cohort, and the causes of repertoire differences, possibly disease activity or prior therapy, were left undefined. Baseline TCR diversity was reported to be lower in newly diagnosed patients than in healthy donors and to be lower still in relapsed/refractory patients. Lower diversity was observed in patients in whom nivolumab was started less than 1 year after ASCT, and these patients were excluded from later analyses so that confounding by immune reconstitution would be avoided. A significant rise by C4D1 was seen in CD4+ but not CD8+ TCR diversity (p=0.0027 vs p=0.16), with the rise being most apparent in complete responders (p=0.02). Trial patients with a complete response had baseline diversity similar to that of newly diagnosed patients, while partial responders and progressors had significantly lower diversity.

This TCR came from a human donor with classical Hodgkin lymphoma. Sequenced here: peripheral blood mononuclear cells (PBMCs), sampled at baseline. The chain joins TRBV27 to TRBJ1-6; TRBD1 could be the D gene, as 5 bases match. The DNA sequence is as follows: TGTGCCAGCAGTTTTACAAATATGGGGCATTCACCCCTCCACTTT. Its coded protein is CASSFTNMGHSPLHF.